This T cell receptor (beta chain) emerged from a study of blood T cell repertoires in COVID-19. Background on the study: Specimens from acute and convalescent COVID-19 originated in the United States, Italy and Spain. The cDNA or gDNA used as material had been derived from T cells, B-cell-depleted T cells, or PBMCs.

V lost 5 bases and J lost 0, with 13 bases in between. This CDR3 region has 15 residues. CDR1 MNHEY and CDR2 SVGEGT come from the germline V gene. Original handling: Estimated nucleated cell counts came from reference gene primer amplification. Sequencing used immunoSEQ multiplex PCR; TCRdb keeps in-frame clones, though not all of them. From that table come the V and J calls and clone size; the DNA was used to work out D and trimming. The sample yields some 130,000 clones, 79% seen once. This chain joins TRBV6-2 or TRBV6-3 and TRBJ1-1; D is undetermined. The TCR sequence derives from a man aged 60-69 years with acute or convalescent COVID-19. The sequencing input was peripheral blood. The CDR3 protein is CASSPALAMNTEAFF. The DNA of the CDR3 is TGTGCCAGCAGTCCGGCCCTAGCCATGAACACTGAAGCTTTCTTT.